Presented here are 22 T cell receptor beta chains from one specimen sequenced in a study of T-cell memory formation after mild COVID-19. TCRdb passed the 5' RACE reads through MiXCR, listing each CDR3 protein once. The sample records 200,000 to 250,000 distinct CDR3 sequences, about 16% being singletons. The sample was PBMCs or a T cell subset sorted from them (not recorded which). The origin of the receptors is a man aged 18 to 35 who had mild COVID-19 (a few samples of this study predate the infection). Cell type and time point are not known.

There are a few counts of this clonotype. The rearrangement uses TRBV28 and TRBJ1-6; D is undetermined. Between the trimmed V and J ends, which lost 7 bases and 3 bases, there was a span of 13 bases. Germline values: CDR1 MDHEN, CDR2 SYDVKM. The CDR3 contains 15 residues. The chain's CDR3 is CASTPTRHYNSPLHF. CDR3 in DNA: TGTGCCAGCACCCCAACACGGCACTATAATTCACCCCTCCACTTT.

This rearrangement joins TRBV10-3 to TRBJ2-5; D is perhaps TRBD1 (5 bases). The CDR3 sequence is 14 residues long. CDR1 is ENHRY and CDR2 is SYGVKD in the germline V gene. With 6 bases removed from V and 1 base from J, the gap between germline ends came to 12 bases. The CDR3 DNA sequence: TGTGCCATCAGGGACGGCAGGGCCCAAGAGACCCAGTACTTC. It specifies CAIRDGRAQETQYF.

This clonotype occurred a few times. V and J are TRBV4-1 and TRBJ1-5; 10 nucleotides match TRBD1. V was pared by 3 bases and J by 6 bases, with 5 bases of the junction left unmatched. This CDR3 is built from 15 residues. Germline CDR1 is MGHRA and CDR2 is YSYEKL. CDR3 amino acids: CASSQGTGVGQPQHF. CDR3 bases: TGCGCCAGCAGCCAGGGGACAGGGGTGGGTCAGCCCCAGCATTTT.

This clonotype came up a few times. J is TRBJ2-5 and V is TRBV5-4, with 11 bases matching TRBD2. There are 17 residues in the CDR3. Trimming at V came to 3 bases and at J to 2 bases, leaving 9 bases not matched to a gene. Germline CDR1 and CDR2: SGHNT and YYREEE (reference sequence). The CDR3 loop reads CASSSPSGGTLQETQYF. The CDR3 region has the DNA TGTGCCAGCAGCTCCCCTAGCGGGGGGACTCTACAAGAGACCCAGTACTTC.

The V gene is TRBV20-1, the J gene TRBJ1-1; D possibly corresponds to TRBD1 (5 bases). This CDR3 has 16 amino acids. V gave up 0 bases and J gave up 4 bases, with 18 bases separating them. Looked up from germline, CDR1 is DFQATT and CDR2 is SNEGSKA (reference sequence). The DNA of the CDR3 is TGCAGTGCTAGAGATGGGGGAGGGAATTGGGGCACTGAAGCTTTCTTT. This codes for CSARDGGGNWGTEAFF.

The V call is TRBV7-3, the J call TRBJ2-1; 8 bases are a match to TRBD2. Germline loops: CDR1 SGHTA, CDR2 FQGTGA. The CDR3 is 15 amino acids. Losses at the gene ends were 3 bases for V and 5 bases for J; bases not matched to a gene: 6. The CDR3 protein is CASSLIGGAHNEQFF. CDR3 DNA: TGTGCCAGCAGCTTGATCGGGGGGGCCCACAATGAGCAGTTCTTC.

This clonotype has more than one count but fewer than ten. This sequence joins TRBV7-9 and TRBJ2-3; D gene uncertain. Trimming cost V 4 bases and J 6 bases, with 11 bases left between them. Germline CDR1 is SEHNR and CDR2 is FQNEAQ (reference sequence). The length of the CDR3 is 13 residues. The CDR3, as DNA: TGTGCCAGCAGCTCCAGCCCAACGGATACGCAGTATTTT. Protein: CASSSSPTDTQYF.

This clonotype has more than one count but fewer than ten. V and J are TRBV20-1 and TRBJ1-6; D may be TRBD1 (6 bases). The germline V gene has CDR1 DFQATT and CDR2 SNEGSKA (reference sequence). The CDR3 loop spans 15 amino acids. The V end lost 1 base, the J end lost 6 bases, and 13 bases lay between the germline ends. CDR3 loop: CSARGRGAFNSPLHF. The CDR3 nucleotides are TGCAGTGCTAGAGGGAGGGGGGCGTTTAATTCACCCCTCCACTTT.

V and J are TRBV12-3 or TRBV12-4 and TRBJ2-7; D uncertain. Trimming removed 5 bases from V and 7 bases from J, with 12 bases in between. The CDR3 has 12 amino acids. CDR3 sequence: CASSPPAREQYF. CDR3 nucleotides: TGTGCCAGCAGTCCGCCGGCACGGGAGCAGTACTTC.

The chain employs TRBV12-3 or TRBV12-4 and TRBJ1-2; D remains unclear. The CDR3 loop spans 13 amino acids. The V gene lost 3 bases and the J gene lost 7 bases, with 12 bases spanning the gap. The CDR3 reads CASSLRTRAGYTF. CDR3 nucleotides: TGTGCCAGCAGTTTGAGGACCCGAGCTGGCTACACCTTC.

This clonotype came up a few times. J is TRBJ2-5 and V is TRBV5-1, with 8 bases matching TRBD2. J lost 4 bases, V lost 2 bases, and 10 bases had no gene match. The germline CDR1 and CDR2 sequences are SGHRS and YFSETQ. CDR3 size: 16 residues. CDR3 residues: CASSFSERGSGETQYF. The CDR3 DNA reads TGCGCCAGCAGCTTCTCGGAGCGGGGGTCGGGAGAGACCCAGTACTTC.

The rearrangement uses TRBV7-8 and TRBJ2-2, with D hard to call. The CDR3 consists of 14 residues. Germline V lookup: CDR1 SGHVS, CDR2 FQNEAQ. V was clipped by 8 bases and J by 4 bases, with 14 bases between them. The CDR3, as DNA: TGTGCCAGCCCCCGGACCTTCGGCACCGGGGAGCTGTTTTTT. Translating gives CASPRTFGTGELFF.

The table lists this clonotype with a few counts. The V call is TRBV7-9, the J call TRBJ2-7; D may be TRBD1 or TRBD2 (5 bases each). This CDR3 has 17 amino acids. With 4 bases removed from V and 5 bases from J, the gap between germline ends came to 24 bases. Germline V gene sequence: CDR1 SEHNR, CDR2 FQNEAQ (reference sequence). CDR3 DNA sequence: TGTGCCAGCAGCTCCGGGGACCGGGACGCCGGGATTCACGAGCAGTACTTC. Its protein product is CASSSGDRDAGIHEQYF.

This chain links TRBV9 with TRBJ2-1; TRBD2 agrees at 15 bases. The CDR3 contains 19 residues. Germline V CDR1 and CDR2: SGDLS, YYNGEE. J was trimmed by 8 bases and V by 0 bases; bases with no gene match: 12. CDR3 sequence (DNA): TGTGCCAGCAGCGTAGGGACTAGCGGGGGGGCCACGGCGGGCGATGAGCAGTTCTTC. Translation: CASSVGTSGGATAGDEQFF.

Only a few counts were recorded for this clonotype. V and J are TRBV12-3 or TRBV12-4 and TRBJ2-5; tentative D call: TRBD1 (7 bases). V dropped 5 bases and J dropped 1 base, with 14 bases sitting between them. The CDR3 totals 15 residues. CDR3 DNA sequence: TGTGCCAGCAGTACCGGGGGACAGCGCCAAGAGACCCAGTACTTC. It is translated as CASSTGGQRQETQYF.

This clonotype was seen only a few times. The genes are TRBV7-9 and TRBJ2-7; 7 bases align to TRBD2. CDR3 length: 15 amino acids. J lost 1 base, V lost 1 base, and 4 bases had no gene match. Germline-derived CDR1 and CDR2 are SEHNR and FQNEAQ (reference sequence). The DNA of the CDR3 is TGTGCCAGCAGCTTAGGTGGCGGGGGATCCTACGAGCAGTACTTC. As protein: CASSLGGGGSYEQYF.

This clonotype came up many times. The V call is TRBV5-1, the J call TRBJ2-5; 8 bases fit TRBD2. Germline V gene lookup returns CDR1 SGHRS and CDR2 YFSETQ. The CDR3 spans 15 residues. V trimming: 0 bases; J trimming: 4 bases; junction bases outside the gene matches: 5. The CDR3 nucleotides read TGCGCCAGCAGCTTGGACAGCGGGGGACTAGAGACCCAGTACTTC. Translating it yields CASSLDSGGLETQYF.

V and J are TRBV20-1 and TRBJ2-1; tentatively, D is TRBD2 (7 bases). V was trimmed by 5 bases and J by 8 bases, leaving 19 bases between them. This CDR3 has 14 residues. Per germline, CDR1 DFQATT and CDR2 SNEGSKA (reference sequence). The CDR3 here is CSAHNRGAHDEQFF. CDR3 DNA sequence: TGCAGTGCTCACAATCGGGGGGCCCACGATGAGCAGTTCTTC.

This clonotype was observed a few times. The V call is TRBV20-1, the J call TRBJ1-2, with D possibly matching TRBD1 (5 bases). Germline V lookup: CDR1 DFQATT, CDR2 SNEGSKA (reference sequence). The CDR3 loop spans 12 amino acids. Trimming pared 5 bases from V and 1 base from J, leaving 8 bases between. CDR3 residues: CSAGTVNYGYTF. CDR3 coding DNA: TGCAGTGCTGGGACGGTTAACTATGGCTACACCTTC.

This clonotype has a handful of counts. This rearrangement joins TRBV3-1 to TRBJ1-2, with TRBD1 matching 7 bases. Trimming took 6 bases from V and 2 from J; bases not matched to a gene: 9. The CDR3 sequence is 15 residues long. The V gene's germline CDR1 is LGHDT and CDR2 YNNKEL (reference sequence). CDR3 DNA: TGTGCCAGCAGTTCAAACAGGGGAAGGAACTATGGCTACACCTTC. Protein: CASSSNRGRNYGYTF.

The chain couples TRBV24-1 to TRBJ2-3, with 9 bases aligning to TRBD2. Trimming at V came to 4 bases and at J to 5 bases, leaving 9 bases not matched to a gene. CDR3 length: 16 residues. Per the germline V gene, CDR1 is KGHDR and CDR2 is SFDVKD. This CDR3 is CATSDSAGRGGDTQYF. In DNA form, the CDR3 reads TGTGCCACCAGTGACTCCGCGGGGCGGGGGGGAGATACGCAGTATTTT.

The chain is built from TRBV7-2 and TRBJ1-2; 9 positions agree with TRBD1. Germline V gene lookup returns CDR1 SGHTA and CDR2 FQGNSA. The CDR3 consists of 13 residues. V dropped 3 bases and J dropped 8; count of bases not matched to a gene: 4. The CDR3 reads CASSFGQGTGYTF. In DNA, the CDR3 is TGTGCCAGCAGCTTCGGACAGGGGACGGGCTACACCTTC.